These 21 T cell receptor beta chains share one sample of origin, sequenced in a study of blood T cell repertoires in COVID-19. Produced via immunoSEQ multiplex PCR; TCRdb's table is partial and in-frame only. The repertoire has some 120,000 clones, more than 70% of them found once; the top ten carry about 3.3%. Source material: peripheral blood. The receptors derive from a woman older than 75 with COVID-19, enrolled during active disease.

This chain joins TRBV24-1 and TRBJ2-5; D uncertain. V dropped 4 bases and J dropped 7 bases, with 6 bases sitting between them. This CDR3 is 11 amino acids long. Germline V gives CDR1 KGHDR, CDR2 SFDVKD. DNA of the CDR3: TGTGCCACCAGTGAGCGGAGGACCCAGTACTTC. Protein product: CATSERRTQYF.

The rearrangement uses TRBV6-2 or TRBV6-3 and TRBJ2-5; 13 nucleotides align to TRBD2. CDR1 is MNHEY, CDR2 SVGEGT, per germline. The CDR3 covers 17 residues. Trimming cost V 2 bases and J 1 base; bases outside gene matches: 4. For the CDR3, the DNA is TGTGCCAGCAGTTACCCCACTAGCGGGAGGGCCCAAGAGACCCAGTACTTC. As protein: CASSYPTSGRAQETQYF.

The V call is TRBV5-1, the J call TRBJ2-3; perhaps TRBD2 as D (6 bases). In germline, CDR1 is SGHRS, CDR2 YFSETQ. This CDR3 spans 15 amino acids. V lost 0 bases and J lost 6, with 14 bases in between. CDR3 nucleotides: TGCGCCAGCAGCTTGGCTGGCAGGGAGGAGGATACGCAGTATTTT. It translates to CASSLAGREEDTQYF.

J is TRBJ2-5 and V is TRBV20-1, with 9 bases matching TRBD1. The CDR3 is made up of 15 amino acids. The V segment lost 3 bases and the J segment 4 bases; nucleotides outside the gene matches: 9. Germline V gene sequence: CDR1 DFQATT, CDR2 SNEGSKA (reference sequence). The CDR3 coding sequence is TGCAGTGCTAGTGGACGGGACAGGGTTTCAGAGACCCAGTACTTC. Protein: CSASGRDRVSETQYF.

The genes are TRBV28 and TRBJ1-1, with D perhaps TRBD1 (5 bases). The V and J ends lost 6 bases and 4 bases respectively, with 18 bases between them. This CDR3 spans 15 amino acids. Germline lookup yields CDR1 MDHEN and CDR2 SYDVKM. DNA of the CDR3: TGTGCCAGCAGAGGATCCCAGGGTTCCGTCACTGAAGCTTTCTTT. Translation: CASRGSQGSVTEAFF.

CDR3 DNA: TGTGCCAGCAGCTTGACATATGGCTACACCTTC. This codes for CASSLTYGYTF. V and J are TRBV7-8 and TRBJ1-2; no definite D call. The germline V gene has CDR1 SGHVS and CDR2 FQNEAQ. V was trimmed by 3 bases and J by 5 bases, leaving 4 bases between them. This CDR3 has 11 residues.

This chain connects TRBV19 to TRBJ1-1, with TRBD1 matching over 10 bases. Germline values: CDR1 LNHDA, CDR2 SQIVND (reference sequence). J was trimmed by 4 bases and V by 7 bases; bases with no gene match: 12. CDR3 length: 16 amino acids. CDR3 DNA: TGTGCCAGTACCTCGACAGGGGGCTTGTCGAGCACTGAAGCTTTCTTT. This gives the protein CASTSTGGLSSTEAFF.

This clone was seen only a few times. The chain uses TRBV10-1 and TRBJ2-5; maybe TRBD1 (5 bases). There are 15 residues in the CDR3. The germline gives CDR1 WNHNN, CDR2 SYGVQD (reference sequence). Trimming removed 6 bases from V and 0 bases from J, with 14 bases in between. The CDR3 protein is CASSDPTAYQETQYF. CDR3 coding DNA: TGCGCCAGCAGCGATCCGACAGCGTACCAAGAGACCCAGTACTTC.

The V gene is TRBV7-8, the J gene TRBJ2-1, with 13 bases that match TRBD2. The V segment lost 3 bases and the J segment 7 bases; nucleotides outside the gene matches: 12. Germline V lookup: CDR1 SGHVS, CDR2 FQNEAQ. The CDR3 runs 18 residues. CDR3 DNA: TGTGCCAGCAGCTTTGGACTAGCGGGAGCTCAAGGGGATAATGAGCAGTTCTTC. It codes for CASSFGLAGAQGDNEQFF.

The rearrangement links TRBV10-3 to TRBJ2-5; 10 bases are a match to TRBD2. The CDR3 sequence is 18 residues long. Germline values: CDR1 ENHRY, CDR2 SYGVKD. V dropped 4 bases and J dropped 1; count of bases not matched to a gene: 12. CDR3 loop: CAISGGGRTSGVQETQYF. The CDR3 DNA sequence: TGTGCCATCAGTGGGGGGGGTAGGACTAGCGGAGTCCAAGAGACCCAGTACTTC.

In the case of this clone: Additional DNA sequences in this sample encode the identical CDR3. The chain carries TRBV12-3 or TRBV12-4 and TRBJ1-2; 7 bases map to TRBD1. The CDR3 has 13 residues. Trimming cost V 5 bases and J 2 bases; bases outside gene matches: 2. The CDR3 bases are TGTGCCAGCAGTAGACAGGGCAACTATGGCTACACCTTC. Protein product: CASSRQGNYGYTF.

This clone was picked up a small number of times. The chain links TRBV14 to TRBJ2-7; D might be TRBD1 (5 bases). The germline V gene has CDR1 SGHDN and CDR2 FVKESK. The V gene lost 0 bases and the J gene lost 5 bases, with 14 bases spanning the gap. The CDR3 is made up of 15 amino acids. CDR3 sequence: CASSQDRAPSDEQYF. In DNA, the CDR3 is TGTGCCAGCAGCCAAGACAGGGCCCCAAGCGACGAGCAGTACTTC. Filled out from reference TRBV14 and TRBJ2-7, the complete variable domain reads EAGVTQFPSHSVIEKGQTVTLRCDPISGHDNLYWYRRVMGKEIKFLLHFVKESKQDESGMPNNRFLAERTGGTYSTLKVQPAELEDSGVYFCASSQDRAPSDEQYFGPGTRLTVT.

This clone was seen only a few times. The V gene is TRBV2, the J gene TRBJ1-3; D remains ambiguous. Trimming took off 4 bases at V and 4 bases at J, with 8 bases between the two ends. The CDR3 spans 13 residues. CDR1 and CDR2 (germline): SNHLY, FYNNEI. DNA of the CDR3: TGTGCCAGCAGTGTGTCGGAGGGAAACACCATATATTTT. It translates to CASSVSEGNTIYF.

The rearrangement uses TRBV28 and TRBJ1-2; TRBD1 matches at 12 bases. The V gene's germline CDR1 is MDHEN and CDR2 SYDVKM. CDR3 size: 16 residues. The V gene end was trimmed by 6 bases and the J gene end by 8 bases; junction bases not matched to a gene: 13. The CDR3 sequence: CASSPSTGTGGRGYTF. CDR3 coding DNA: TGTGCCAGCAGCCCCTCTACCGGGACAGGGGGCCGAGGCTACACCTTC.

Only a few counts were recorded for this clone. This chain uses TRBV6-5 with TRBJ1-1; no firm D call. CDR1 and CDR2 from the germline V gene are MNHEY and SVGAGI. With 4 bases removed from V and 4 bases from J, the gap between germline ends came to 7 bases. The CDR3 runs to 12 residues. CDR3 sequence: CASSSGITEAFF. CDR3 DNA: TGTGCCAGCAGTTCGGGGATCACTGAAGCTTTCTTT.

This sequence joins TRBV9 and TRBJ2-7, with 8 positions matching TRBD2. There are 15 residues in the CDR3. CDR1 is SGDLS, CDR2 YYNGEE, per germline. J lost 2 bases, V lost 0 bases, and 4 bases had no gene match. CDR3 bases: TGTGCCAGCAGCGTAGGCAGCGGGAGTCCCTACGAGCAGTACTTC. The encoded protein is CASSVGSGSPYEQYF. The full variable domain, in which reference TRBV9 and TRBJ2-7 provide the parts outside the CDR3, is DSGVTQTPKHLITATGQRVTLRCSPRSGDLSVYWYQQSLDQGLQFLIQYYNGEERAKGNILERFSAQQFPDLHSELNLSSLELGDSALYFCASSVGSGSPYEQYFGPGTRLTVT.

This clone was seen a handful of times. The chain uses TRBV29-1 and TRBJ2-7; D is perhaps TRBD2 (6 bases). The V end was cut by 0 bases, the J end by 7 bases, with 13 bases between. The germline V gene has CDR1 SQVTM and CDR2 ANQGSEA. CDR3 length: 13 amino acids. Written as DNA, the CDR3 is TGCAGCGTTGAAGATGGCCTAGCGAATGAGCAGTACTTC. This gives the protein CSVEDGLANEQYF.

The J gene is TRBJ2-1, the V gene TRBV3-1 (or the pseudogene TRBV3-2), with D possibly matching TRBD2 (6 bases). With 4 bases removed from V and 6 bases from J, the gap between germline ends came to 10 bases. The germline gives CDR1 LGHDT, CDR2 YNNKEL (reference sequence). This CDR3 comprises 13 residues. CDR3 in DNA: TGTGCCAGCAGCCTGCAGGGAGGCAATGAGCAGTTCTTC. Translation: CASSLQGGNEQFF.

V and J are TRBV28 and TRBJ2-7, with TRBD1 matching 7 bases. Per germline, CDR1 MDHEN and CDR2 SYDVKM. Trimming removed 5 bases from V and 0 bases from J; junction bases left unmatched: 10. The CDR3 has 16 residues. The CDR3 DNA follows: TGTGCCAGCAGTCCCGGACAGGCGAAACGCTCCTACGAGCAGTACTTC. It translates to CASSPGQAKRSYEQYF.

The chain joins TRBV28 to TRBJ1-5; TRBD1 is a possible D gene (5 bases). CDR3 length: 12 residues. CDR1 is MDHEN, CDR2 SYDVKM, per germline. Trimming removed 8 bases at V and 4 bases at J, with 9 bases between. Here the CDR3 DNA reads TGTGCCAGCGTCTCAGGGAATCAGCCCCAGCATTTT. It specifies CASVSGNQPQHF.

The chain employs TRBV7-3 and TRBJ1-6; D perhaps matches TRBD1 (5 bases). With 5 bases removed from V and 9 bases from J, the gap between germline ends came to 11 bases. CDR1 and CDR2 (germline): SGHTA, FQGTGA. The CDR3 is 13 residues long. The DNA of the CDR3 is TGTGCCAGCAGCCTGGACACTGTTTCACCCCTCCACTTT. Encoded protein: CASSLDTVSPLHF.